Presented here are 29 T cell receptor beta chains from one specimen sequenced in a study of molecular identifiers for immune sequencing clone quantification. Each CDR3 protein is one row after TCRdb ran MiXCR on the PCR reads. The sample lists hundreds of thousands of distinct CDR3 sequences, about 25% occurring once. The sequenced sample was naive CD8+ T cells from blood, with Jurkat cell RNA spiked in. The subset: FACS-sorted CD8+CD4-CCR7+CD45RA+ naive T cells. The receptors were sampled from a human donor in good health. Some libraries in this study had Jurkat cell RNA spiked in.

The chain carries TRBV20-1 and TRBJ2-2; tentative D call: TRBD1 (6 bases). This CDR3 spans 13 amino acids. V was cut by 5 bases and J by 0 bases, with 7 bases left in between. The germline gives CDR1 DFQATT, CDR2 SNEGSKA (reference sequence). Here the CDR3 reads CSAWTANTGELFF. As DNA, the CDR3 is TGCAGTGCTTGGACAGCGAACACCGGGGAGCTGTTTTTT.

The V and J genes are TRBV19 and TRBJ1-2; 8 bases match TRBD1. V lost 10 bases and J lost 8; bases outside the gene matches: 12. Germline-derived CDR1 and CDR2 are LNHDA and SQIVND (reference sequence). The CDR3 is made up of 13 amino acids. CDR3 nucleotides: TGTGCCACCGGACAGGGAAGCATATGGGGCTACACCTTC. Translated: CATGQGSIWGYTF. Full variable domain (outside the CDR3, taken from reference TRBV19 and TRBJ1-2): DGGITQSPKYLFRKEGQNVTLSCEQNLNHDAMYWYRQDPGQGLRLIYYSQIVNDFQKGDIAEGYSVSREKKESFPLTVTSAQKNPTAFYLCATGQGSIWGYTFGSGTRLTVV.

This clonotype has a count of ten or more. V is TRBV28 and J is TRBJ2-7, with 10 bases that match TRBD1. The CDR3 extends over 15 amino acids. The junction had 6 bases not matched to a gene; V was cut back by 7 bases and J by 0 bases. Germline CDR1 reads MDHEN; CDR2 reads SYDVKM. The CDR3 DNA sequence: TGTGCCAGCATCCCGGGGACAGGGGCCTCCTACGAGCAGTACTTC. Its protein is CASIPGTGASYEQYF.

The table lists this clonotype with many counts. The chain recombines TRBV4-1 with TRBJ1-1, with D possibly being TRBD1 (5 bases). Looked up from germline, CDR1 is MGHRA and CDR2 is YSYEKL. This CDR3 contains 14 residues. V lost 3 bases and J lost 2, with 10 bases in between. In DNA, the CDR3 is TGCGCCAGCAGCCACTATCAGGGTAACACTGAAGCTTTCTTT. This encodes CASSHYQGNTEAFF.

This clonotype was observed at least ten times. The chain uses TRBV10-2 and TRBJ1-2; 9 bases are a match to TRBD1. V shed 2 bases, J shed 8 bases, and the junction held 3 bases outside the gene matches. The CDR3 covers 13 residues. The germline gives CDR1 WSHSY, CDR2 SAAADI. CDR3 in DNA: TGCGCCAGCAGTGAGAGACAGGGGGGAGGCTACACCTTC. Translation gives CASSERQGGGYTF.

For this clonotype: With a much larger clone just one base away, this may be a read error. The gene calls are TRBV4-3 and TRBJ2-7; TRBD2 matches 7 bases. The germline CDR1 and CDR2 sequences are LGHNA and YSLEER. The length of the CDR3 is 15 residues. The CDR3 bases are TGCGCCAGCAGCCAGACCGCTAGCGGATTCTACGAGCAGTGCTTC. Translated, it gives CASSQTASGFYEQCF.

This clonotype was counted at least ten times. This chain uses TRBV6-6 with TRBJ2-1; 11 positions match TRBD2. The CDR3 is 13 residues long. J gave up 8 bases and V 5 bases, and 2 bases lay outside the gene matches. The germline CDR1 and CDR2 sequences are MNHNY and SVGAGI (reference sequence). The CDR3 region has the DNA TGTGCCAGCAGTACTAGCGGGAGCGATGAGCAGTTCTTC. Residues: CASSTSGSDEQFF.

Many counts were recorded for this clonotype. V gene TRBV3-1 combines with J gene TRBJ1-1; D uncertain. The germline V and J ends were trimmed by 1 base and 7 bases, with 10 bases remaining between them. CDR3 length: 13 amino acids. The germline gives CDR1 LGHDT, CDR2 YNNKEL (reference sequence). CDR3 DNA sequence: TGTGCCAGCAGCCAAGCCCCCCCTCTTGAAGCTTTCTTT. Translation: CASSQAPPLEAFF.

About this clonotype: This may arise from a read error, as a much more abundant clone is one base away. The J gene is TRBJ2-7, the V gene TRBV19; no clear D. Germline assignment: CDR1 LNHDA and CDR2 SQIVND (reference sequence). The CDR3 has 13 amino acids. This CDR3 is CASSIVGSYGQYF. CDR3 DNA sequence: TGTGCCAGTAGTATAGTCGGGTCCTACGGGCAGTACTTC.

This clonotype has only a few counts. This sequence joins TRBV20-1 and TRBJ2-1; D uncertain. The V gene's germline CDR1 is DFQATT and CDR2 SNEGSKA (reference sequence). The V end was cut by 2 bases, the J end by 1 base, with 15 bases between. The CDR3 covers 16 residues. The CDR3 DNA follows: TGCAGTGCTAGATCCGGTTTCGTATCGTCCTACAATGAGCAGTTCTTC. Translating gives CSARSGFVSSYNEQFF.

The sample holds a few counts of this clonotype. The chain recombines TRBV29-1 with TRBJ1-2; the D is unclear. Trimming took 0 bases from V and 4 from J, leaving 15 bases between them. The CDR3 consists of 15 residues. Germline lookup yields CDR1 SQVTM and CDR2 ANQGSEA. CDR3 in DNA: TGCAGCGTTGAAGATCTTGCCAGGATCTCCTATGGCTACACCTTC. It translates to CSVEDLARISYGYTF.

This clonotype was recorded many times. V usage is TRBV7-9 and J usage is TRBJ2-3, with TRBD2 matching over 11 bases. With V trimmed by 4 bases and J by 2 bases, 5 bases remained unmatched. This CDR3 contains 16 residues. CDR1 and CDR2 from the germline V gene are SEHNR and FQNEAQ (reference sequence). The CDR3 region has the DNA TGTGCCAGCAGCTATCTAGCGGGGGGACTCACAGATACGCAGTATTTT. Protein product: CASSYLAGGLTDTQYF.

This clonotype was detected many times. The chain recombines TRBV15 with TRBJ2-3, with D possibly matching TRBD2 (6 bases). The CDR3 totals 15 residues. In germline, CDR1 is LNHNV, CDR2 YYDKDF (reference sequence). Trimming left V 1 base short and J 7 bases short, with 15 bases between. CDR3 DNA sequence: TGTGCCACCAGCAGAGGCCGGGACTTTTGGCATACGCAGTATTTT. Translating gives CATSRGRDFWHTQYF.

The table lists this clonotype with a few counts. This chain links TRBV19 with TRBJ1-2; no definite D call. The ends were cut back, 0 bases at V and 6 bases at J, with 11 bases in the middle. The CDR3 runs to 14 residues. Per the germline V gene, CDR1 is LNHDA and CDR2 is SQIVND (reference sequence). The CDR3 nucleotides read TGTGCCAGTAGTATAGATCGAGGCACGGATGGCTACACCTTC. Its protein product is CASSIDRGTDGYTF.

The gene calls are TRBV5-8 and TRBJ2-5; 7 nucleotides line up with TRBD1. With 0 bases clipped from V and 4 bases from J, the junction kept 3 bases outside the gene matches. The CDR3 runs 14 residues. Per the germline V gene, CDR1 is SGHTS and CDR2 is YDEGEE. The CDR3 DNA reads as TGTGCCAGCAGCTTGGCACAGGGGATAGAGACCCAGTACTTC. Encoded protein: CASSLAQGIETQYF.

This clonotype was detected many times. The V call is TRBV27, the J call TRBJ2-3; TRBD2 aligns across 12 bases. Germline loops: CDR1 MNHEY, CDR2 SMNVEV (reference sequence). The CDR3 covers 16 residues. V was clipped by 5 bases and J by 4 bases; unmatched bases: 7. The DNA of the CDR3 is TGTGCCAGCAGTCCCTTGACTAGCGGGAGAGCAGATACGCAGTATTTT. Its translation is CASSPLTSGRADTQYF.

Remarks on this clonotype: Given a much more abundant clone one base away, this may be a read error. The chain recombines TRBV7-2 with TRBJ2-3; 10 bases map to TRBD2. This CDR3 has 17 residues. From germline, CDR1 is SGHTA and CDR2 FQGNSA. The CDR3 spells CASSSRPSGGGSDTRYF. Here the CDR3 DNA reads TGTGCCAGCAGCTCTAGGCCTAGCGGGGGTGGCTCAGATACGCGGTATTTT.

This clonotype was seen at least ten times. The J gene is TRBJ2-2, the V gene TRBV24-1; D unclear. Germline V CDR1 and CDR2: KGHDR, SFDVKD. The ends were cut back, 9 bases at V and 7 bases at J, with 8 bases in the middle. The CDR3 consists of 11 residues. The CDR3: CATEGNGELFF. CDR3 DNA: TGTGCCACCGAAGGGAACGGGGAGCTGTTTTTT.

This clonotype was recorded a few times. This rearrangement joins TRBV20-1 to TRBJ1-1; D possibly corresponds to TRBD1 (6 bases). Trimming took off 5 bases at V and 6 bases at J, with 16 bases between the two ends. This CDR3 is built from 13 residues. The germline gives CDR1 DFQATT, CDR2 SNEGSKA (reference sequence). The CDR3 loop is CSALTGAWAEAFF. The DNA for the CDR3 is TGCAGTGCTCTCACGGGGGCGTGGGCTGAAGCTTTCTTT.

This clonotype has at least ten counts. V and J are TRBV13 and TRBJ2-5; TRBD2 aligns across 10 bases. V was clipped by 5 bases and J by 2 bases; unmatched bases: 11. The length of the CDR3 is 17 residues. Germline values: CDR1 PRHDT, CDR2 FYEKMQ (reference sequence). The CDR3 DNA is TGTGCCAGCAGCCCTTGGACTAGCGGCGACCAGCAAGAGACCCAGTACTTC. Translation: CASSPWTSGDQQETQYF.

Remarks on this clonotype: A read error is possible here, since a much larger clone lies one base away. This chain connects TRBV7-9 to TRBJ1-5; D not certain. The CDR3 spans 12 residues. Germline V gene data show CDR1 as SEHNR and CDR2 as FQNEAQ (reference sequence). CDR3 amino acids: CAGSLGSQPQHF. CDR3 DNA: TGTGCCGGCAGCTTAGGGTCTCAGCCCCAGCATTTT.

V and J are TRBV6-2 or TRBV6-3 and TRBJ1-1; a weak D match, TRBD1 (6 bases). The CDR3 spans 15 residues. Trimming cost V 6 bases and J 4 bases, with 18 bases left between them. The V gene's germline CDR1 is MNHEY and CDR2 SVGEGT. CDR3 region: CASSPWEGVATEAFF. CDR3 DNA: TGTGCCAGCAGCCCCTGGGAGGGGGTTGCCACTGAAGCTTTCTTT.

This clonotype was seen only once. The V and J genes are TRBV18 and TRBJ2-7, with 8 bases that match TRBD2. The V and J ends lost 4 bases and 3 bases, in that order; junction bases with no gene match: 5. The CDR3 is 14 amino acids. The germline V gene encodes CDR1 KGHSH and CDR2 LQKENI. The CDR3 spells CASSRTSWYYEQYF. CDR3 DNA: TGTGCCAGCTCACGGACTAGCTGGTACTACGAGCAGTACTTC.

This clonotype was detected ten times or more. The chain carries TRBV4-1 and TRBJ1-5; no clear D gene. The CDR3 is made up of 15 amino acids. Germline assignment: CDR1 MGHRA and CDR2 YSYEKL. Trimming removed 0 bases from V and 5 bases from J, with 11 bases in between. The CDR3 coding sequence is TGCGCCAGCAGCCAAGATGGGGATGTGGATCAGCCCCAGCATTTT. Translating gives CASSQDGDVDQPQHF.

The chain links TRBV5-3 to TRBJ2-1; TRBD2 agrees at 9 bases. TRBV5-3 is annotated as an ORF whose role is uncertain. The CDR3 has 14 residues. J lost 13 bases, V lost 8 bases, and 16 bases had no gene match. The CDR3 nucleotides read TGTGCCAGCAGGGTCCGCGGCGGGAGGGATGGTCAGTTCTTC. This encodes CASRVRGGRDGQFF.

The CDR3 DNA reads TGTGCCAGCAGCCGATCGACTAGCAATGAGCAGTTCTTC. Translated, it gives CASSRSTSNEQFF. This chain joins TRBV6-6 and TRBJ2-1, with D maybe TRBD2 (6 bases). CDR1 and CDR2 (germline): MNHNY, SVGAGI (reference sequence). This CDR3 has 13 residues. Trimming pared 6 bases from V and 6 bases from J, leaving 12 bases between.

The chain employs TRBV12-5 and TRBJ1-1; D is unresolved. Looked up from germline, CDR1 is LGHNT and CDR2 is FRNRAP. The CDR3 runs 14 residues. The V and J ends lost 10 bases and 6 bases respectively, with 21 bases between them. The CDR3 DNA reads as TGTGCTACCCAGAACACCGTTGAATGGGCTGAAGCTTTCTTT. This codes for CATQNTVEWAEAFF. Full variable domain (remainder filled in from reference TRBV12-5 and TRBJ1-1): DARVTQTPRHKVTEMGQEVTMRCQPILGHNTVFWYRQTMMQGLELLAYFRNRAPLDDSGMPKDRFSAEMPDATLATLKIQPSEPRDSAVYFCATQNTVEWAEAFFGQGTRLTVV.

The chain links TRBV5-6 to TRBJ2-7; a possible D gene is TRBD2 (6 bases). Trimming shortened V by 0 bases and J by 5 bases, and 9 bases separated the two germline ends. The CDR3 loop spans 13 amino acids. The germline V gene encodes CDR1 SGHDT and CDR2 YYEEEE. CDR3 protein: CASSLGGRNEQYF. The CDR3, as DNA: TGTGCCAGCAGCTTGGGGGGGAGGAACGAGCAGTACTTC.

A note on this clonotype: Mismatch with germline at one junction end may stem from a read error. The chain joins TRBV4-3 to TRBJ1-5; no clear D gene. CDR1 and CDR2 from the germline V gene are LGHNA and YSLEER. There are 15 residues in the CDR3. CDR3 residues: CARSQALGSNQPQHF. The CDR3 DNA follows: TGCGCCCGCAGCCAAGCGCTGGGAAGCAATCAGCCCCAGCATTTT.